This is a list of T cell receptor beta chains from one sample in a study of CD8 T cells in ankylosing spondylitis. TCRdb ran MiXCR on the 5' RACE reads and lists one entry per CDR3 protein. The data hold 350,000 to 450,000 distinct CDR3 sequences, with 20% observed a single time. The sequenced material came from blood, either unsorted or a sorted T cell fraction (not recorded which). The receptor set was obtained from a male donor with ankylosing spondylitis or in good health (not recorded which). Both conserved end residues are part of each CDR3. Fields, in order: V gene, clone size, J gene, CDR3 length, D gene, CDR3 protein, CDR3 DNA. A D gene is named only where the DNA matches it firmly. The listing skips clone size in some rows; elsewhere it reads once, few, many or a size class.

TRBV30	few	TRBJ2-7	8	.	CALDEQYF	TGTGCCTTGGATGAGCAGTACTTC
TRBV10-3	once	TRBJ2-3	15	TRBD2	CAISAGTSVSDTQYF	TGTGCCATCAGTGCCGGGACTAGCGTCTCAGATACGCAGTATTTT
TRBV27	.	TRBJ2-7	15	TRBD1	CASSPRQGVAYEQYF	TGTGCCAGCAGTCCCCGACAGGGGGTAGCCTACGAGCAGTACTTC
TRBV7-9	many	TRBJ2-3	10	.	CASSQDTQYF	TGTGCCAGCAGCCAAGATACGCAGTATTTT
TRBV4-1	.	TRBJ1-5	15	TRBD1	CASSQDQAGGQPQHF	TGCGCCAGCAGCCAAGATCAGGCAGGGGGACAGCCCCAGCATTTT
TRBV12-5	.	TRBJ2-7	12	.	CASALWPYEQYF	TGTGCTAGTGCTTTGTGGCCCTACGAGCAGTACTTC
TRBV6-2/TRBV6-3	.	TRBJ2-7	16	TRBD1	CASSYSVDGQAGEQYF	TGTGCCAGCAGTTACTCGGTGGATGGACAGGCGGGCGAGCAGTACTTC
TRBV12-3/TRBV12-4	.	TRBJ1-2	12	.	CASSPTINGYTF	TGTGCCAGCAGTCCGACAATCAATGGCTACACCTTC
TRBV15	few	TRBJ2-4	16	.	CATSRSVTGAKNIQYF	TGTGCCACCAGCAGAAGTGTCACCGGGGCCAAAAACATTCAGTACTTC
TRBV29-1	.	TRBJ1-1	13	TRBD1	CSVVQGAFTEAFF	TGCAGCGTTGTACAGGGGGCATTCACTGAAGCTTTCTTT
TRBV10-3	few	TRBJ2-3	17	TRBD2	CAIRAWTSGGDTDTQYF	TGTGCCATCAGGGCTTGGACTAGCGGGGGTGACACAGATACGCAGTATTTT
TRBV20-1	few	TRBJ2-7	15	TRBD1	CSAGDRDRGGYEQYF	TGCAGTGCTGGGGACCGGGACAGGGGGGGCTACGAGCAGTACTTC
TRBV24-1	.	TRBJ2-1	14	.	CATSDRDGYNEQFF	TGTGCCACCAGTGACCGAGACGGATACAATGAGCAGTTCTTC